This section outlines one T cell receptor beta chain sequence together with its context. Its specificity is not known. Per the germline V gene, CDR1 is MDHEN and CDR2 is SYDVKM. The CDR3 runs 14 residues. Trimming took 2 bases from V and 6 from J, leaving 14 bases between them. This entry belongs to a study of PD-1 blockade in classical Hodgkin lymphoma. Repertoires were generated with immunoSEQ multiplex PCR, while TCRdb's copy carries only in-frame clones and drops some. The sample carries about 84,000 clones, around 90% recorded once. There was relapse after autologous stem cell transplantation in every patient, and there was variation in brentuximab vedotin exposure. Study observations and caveats: Complete responders entered with baseline diversity on par with newly diagnosed patients, the results showed. A significant rise in TCR diversity was seen by C4D1 for CD4+ cells but not for CD8+ cells. Compared with healthy donors, newly diagnosed patients reportedly showed lower baseline TCR diversity.

V and J are TRBV28 and TRBJ2-7; D is uncertain. This receptor was taken from a human donor with classical Hodgkin lymphoma. The sample was peripheral blood mononuclear cells (PBMCs), taken at baseline. The CDR3 reads CASSLPGPQLEQYF. The CDR3 bases are TGTGCCAGCAGTTTACCGGGTCCCCAACTCGAGCAGTACTTC.